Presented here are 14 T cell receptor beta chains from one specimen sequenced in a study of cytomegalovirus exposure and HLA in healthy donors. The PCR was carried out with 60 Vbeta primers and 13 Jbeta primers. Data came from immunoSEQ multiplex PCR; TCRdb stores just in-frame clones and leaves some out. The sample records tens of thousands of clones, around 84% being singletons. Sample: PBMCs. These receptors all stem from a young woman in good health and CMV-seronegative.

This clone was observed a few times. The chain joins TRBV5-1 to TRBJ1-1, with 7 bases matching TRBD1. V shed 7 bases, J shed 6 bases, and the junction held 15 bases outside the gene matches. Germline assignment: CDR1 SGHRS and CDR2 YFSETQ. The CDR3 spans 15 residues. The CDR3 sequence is CASQERTGPGAEAFF. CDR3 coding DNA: TGCGCCAGCCAAGAGAGGACAGGCCCCGGGGCTGAAGCTTTCTTT.

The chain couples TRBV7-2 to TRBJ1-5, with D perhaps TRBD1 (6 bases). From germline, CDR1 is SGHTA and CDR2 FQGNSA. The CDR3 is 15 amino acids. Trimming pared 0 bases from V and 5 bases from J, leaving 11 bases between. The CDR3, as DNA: TGTGCCAGCAGCTTAGCCGAGGGGGGGGATCAGCCCCAGCATTTT. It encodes CASSLAEGGDQPQHF. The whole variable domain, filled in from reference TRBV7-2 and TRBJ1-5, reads GAGVSQSPSNKVTEKGKDVELRCDPISGHTALYWYRQSLGQGLEFLIYFQGNSAPDKSGLPSDRFSAERTGGSVSTLTIQRTQQEDSAVYLCASSLAEGGDQPQHFGDGTRLSIL.

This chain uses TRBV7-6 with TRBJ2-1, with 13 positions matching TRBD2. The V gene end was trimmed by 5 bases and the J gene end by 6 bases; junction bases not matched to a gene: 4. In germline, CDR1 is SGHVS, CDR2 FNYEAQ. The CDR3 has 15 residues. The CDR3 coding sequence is TGTGCCAGCAGCGAGGGACTAGCGGGGTCCAATGAGCAGTTCTTC. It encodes CASSEGLAGSNEQFF.

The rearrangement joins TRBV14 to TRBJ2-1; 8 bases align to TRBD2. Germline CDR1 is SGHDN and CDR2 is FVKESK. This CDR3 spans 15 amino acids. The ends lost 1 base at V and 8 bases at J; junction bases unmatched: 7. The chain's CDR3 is CASSQAGAGGDEQFF. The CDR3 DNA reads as TGTGCCAGCAGCCAAGCAGGGGCGGGAGGAGATGAGCAGTTCTTC.

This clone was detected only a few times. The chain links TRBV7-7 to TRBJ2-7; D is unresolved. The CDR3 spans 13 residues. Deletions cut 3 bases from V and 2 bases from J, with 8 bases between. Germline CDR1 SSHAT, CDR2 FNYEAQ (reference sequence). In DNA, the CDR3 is TGTGCCAGCAGCTTGGGCAGAGCCTACGAGCAGTACTTC. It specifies CASSLGRAYEQYF.

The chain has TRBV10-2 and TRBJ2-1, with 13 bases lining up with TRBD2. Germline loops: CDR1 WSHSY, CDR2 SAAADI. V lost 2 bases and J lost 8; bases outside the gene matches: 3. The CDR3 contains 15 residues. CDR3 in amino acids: CASSETSGGVDEQFF. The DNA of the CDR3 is TGCGCCAGCAGTGAGACTAGCGGGGGGGTGGATGAGCAGTTCTTC.

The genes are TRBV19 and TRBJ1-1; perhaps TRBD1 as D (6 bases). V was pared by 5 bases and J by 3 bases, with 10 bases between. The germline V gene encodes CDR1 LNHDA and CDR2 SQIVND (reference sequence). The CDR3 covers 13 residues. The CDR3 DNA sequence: TGTGCCAGTAGTTTCCGGACAGACACTGAAGCTTTCTTT. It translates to CASSFRTDTEAFF.

CDR3: CASSLGRNYGYTF. In DNA form, the CDR3 reads TGTGCCAGCAGTCTGGGGCGTAACTATGGCTACACCTTC. V and J are TRBV27 and TRBJ1-2, with D possibly being TRBD1 (5 bases). V was pared by 5 bases and J by 1 base, with 8 bases between. CDR1 and CDR2 from the germline V gene are MNHEY and SMNVEV (reference sequence). The CDR3 consists of 13 residues.

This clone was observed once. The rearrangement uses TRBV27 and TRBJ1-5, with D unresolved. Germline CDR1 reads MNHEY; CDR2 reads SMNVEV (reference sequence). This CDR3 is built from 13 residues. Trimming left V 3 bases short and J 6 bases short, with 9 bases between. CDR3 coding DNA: TGTGCCAGCAGTTTCGGTATCCGTCAGCCCCAGCATTTT. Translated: CASSFGIRQPQHF.

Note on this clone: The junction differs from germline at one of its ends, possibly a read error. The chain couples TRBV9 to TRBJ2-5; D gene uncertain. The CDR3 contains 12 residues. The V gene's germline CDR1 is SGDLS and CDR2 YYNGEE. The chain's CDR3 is CASSVDQETQYF. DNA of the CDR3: TGTGCCAGCAGCGTAGACCAGGAGACCCAGTACTTC.

CDR3 region: CASSFGDSSSGNTIYF. The CDR3 DNA is TGTGCCAGCAGTTTTGGGGACTCGTCCTCTGGAAACACCATATATTTT. The V and J genes are TRBV28 and TRBJ1-3, with D possibly being TRBD1 (5 bases). The CDR3 extends over 16 amino acids. CDR1 is MDHEN, CDR2 SYDVKM, per germline. V was shortened by 3 bases and J by 0 bases, with 12 bases between the two germline ends.

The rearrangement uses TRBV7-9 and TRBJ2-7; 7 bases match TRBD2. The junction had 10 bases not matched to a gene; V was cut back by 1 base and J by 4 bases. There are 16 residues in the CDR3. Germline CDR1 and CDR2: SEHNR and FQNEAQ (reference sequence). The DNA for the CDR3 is TGTGCCAGCAGCTTAGTCACGGGACTAACACCGTACGAGCAGTACTTC. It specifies CASSLVTGLTPYEQYF.

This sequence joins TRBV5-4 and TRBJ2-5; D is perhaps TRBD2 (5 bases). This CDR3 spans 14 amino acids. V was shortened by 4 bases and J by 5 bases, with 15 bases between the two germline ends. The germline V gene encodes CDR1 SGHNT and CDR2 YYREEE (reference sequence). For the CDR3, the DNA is TGTGCCAGCAGCGACGGGATCCTCGGGGAGACCCAGTACTTC. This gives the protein CASSDGILGETQYF.

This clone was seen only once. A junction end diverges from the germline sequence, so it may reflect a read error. The CDR3 here is CSSSSLLGTVVTYEQYF. CDR3 nucleotide sequence: TGTTCCAGCAGCTCACTACTTGGGACAGTCGTTACCTACGAGCAGTACTTC. This sequence joins TRBV7-9 and TRBJ2-7; 7 bases map to TRBD1. Per germline, CDR1 SEHNR and CDR2 FQNEAQ (reference sequence). The CDR3 is made up of 17 amino acids.